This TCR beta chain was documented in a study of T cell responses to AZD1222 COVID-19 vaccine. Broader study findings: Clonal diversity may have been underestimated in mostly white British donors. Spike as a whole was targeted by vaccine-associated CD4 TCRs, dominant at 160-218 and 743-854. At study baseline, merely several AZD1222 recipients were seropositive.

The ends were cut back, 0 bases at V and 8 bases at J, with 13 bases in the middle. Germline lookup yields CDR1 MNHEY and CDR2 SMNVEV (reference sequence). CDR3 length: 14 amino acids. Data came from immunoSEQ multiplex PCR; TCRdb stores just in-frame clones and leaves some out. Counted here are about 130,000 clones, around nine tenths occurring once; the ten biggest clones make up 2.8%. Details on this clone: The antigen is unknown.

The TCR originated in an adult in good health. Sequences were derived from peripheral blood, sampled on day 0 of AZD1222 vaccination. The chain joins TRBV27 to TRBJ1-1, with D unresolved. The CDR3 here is CASSLSTRTAEAFF. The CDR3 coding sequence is TGTGCCAGCAGTTTATCGACGCGGACTGCCGAAGCTTTCTTT.